The 28 T cell receptor beta chains presented below share a single source sample, sequenced in a study of cytomegalovirus exposure and HLA in healthy donors. PCR used 60 Vbeta primers and 13 Jbeta primers. The data were produced by immunoSEQ multiplex PCR, yet TCRdb's version contains in-frame clones alone and is incomplete. This table has 100,000 to 120,000 clones, around 77% appearing once. The sequenced sample consisted of PBMCs. The receptors here all came from a woman in her twenties or thirties in good health and CMV-seropositive.

The chain is built from TRBV4-3 and TRBJ2-7; a possible D gene is TRBD2 (6 bases). V was clipped by 1 base and J by 4 bases, with 17 bases between them. The CDR3 loop spans 16 amino acids. The germline gives CDR1 LGHNA, CDR2 YSLEER. The CDR3 DNA is TGCGCCAGCAGCCAAGGTCGAGCGACGGGGGTTTACGAGCAGTACTTC. It yields the protein CASSQGRATGVYEQYF.

This chain connects TRBV19 to TRBJ1-5; 9 bases map to TRBD1. The J segment lost 7 bases and the V segment lost 7 bases, leaving 8 bases of the junction unmatched. The CDR3 consists of 14 residues. Germline loops: CDR1 LNHDA, CDR2 SQIVND (reference sequence). In DNA, the CDR3 is TGTGCCAGTACTAAAACAGGGGGCGGGCAGCCCCAGCATTTT. Translating gives CASTKTGGGQPQHF.

The chain has TRBV12-5 and TRBJ2-3, with TRBD2 matching over 9 bases. CDR1 LGHNT and CDR2 FRNRAP come from the germline V gene. The CDR3 has 19 amino acids. The V and J ends lost 2 bases and 3 bases, in that order; junction bases with no gene match: 15. CDR3 residues: CASGLRWASASGETDTQYF. The CDR3 DNA reads as TGTGCTAGTGGTTTGCGGTGGGCTTCGGCTAGCGGGGAAACAGATACGCAGTATTTT.

V and J are TRBV6-5 and TRBJ2-3; 8 nucleotides match TRBD2. With 7 bases clipped from V and 3 bases from J, the junction kept 0 bases outside the gene matches. The CDR3 loop spans 12 amino acids. In germline, CDR1 is MNHEY, CDR2 SVGAGI. The CDR3 here is CASTGGTDTQYF. The CDR3 DNA sequence: TGTGCCAGCACGGGGGGGACAGATACGCAGTATTTT.

The V call is TRBV25-1, the J call TRBJ1-5; D is unclear. The V gene lost 5 bases and the J gene lost 0 bases, with 5 bases spanning the gap. CDR1 and CDR2 (germline): MGHDK, SYGVNS. This CDR3 spans 13 amino acids. The CDR3 DNA reads TGTGCCAGCAGTTCAGATAGCAATCAGCCCCAGCATTTT. It encodes CASSSDSNQPQHF.

This clone was observed a few times. The J gene is TRBJ2-3, the V gene TRBV7-8; maybe TRBD2 (7 bases). This CDR3 region has 15 residues. The V end was cut by 2 bases, the J end by 2 bases, with 11 bases between. The germline gives CDR1 SGHVS, CDR2 FQNEAQ. In DNA form, the CDR3 reads TGTGCCAGCAGCTTAACGGGGGGCTACACAGATACGCAGTATTTT. This translates into CASSLTGGYTDTQYF.

The V gene is TRBV19, the J gene TRBJ1-1, with D unresolved. This CDR3 spans 14 amino acids. Deletions cut 2 bases from V and 3 bases from J, with 10 bases between. Per germline, CDR1 LNHDA and CDR2 SQIVND (reference sequence). In DNA, the CDR3 is TGTGCCAGTAGTATAAACCCCTATTACACTGAAGCTTTCTTT. Encoded protein: CASSINPYYTEAFF.

There are a few counts of this clone. V gene TRBV18 combines with J gene TRBJ1-1; D is ambiguous. CDR1 is KGHSH, CDR2 LQKENI, per germline. Trimming removed 3 bases from V and 5 bases from J, with 16 bases in between. The CDR3 is 15 amino acids. CDR3 in amino acids: CASSPNSDGRTEAFF. The DNA of the CDR3 is TGTGCCAGCTCACCGAATTCGGACGGGAGGACTGAAGCTTTCTTT.

The rearrangement links TRBV6-1 to TRBJ1-2; TRBD1 matches 7 bases. The J segment lost 2 bases and the V segment lost 4 bases, leaving 4 bases of the junction unmatched. Germline V gene lookup returns CDR1 MNHNS and CDR2 SASEGT. The CDR3 sequence is 14 residues long. The chain's CDR3 is CASSALTGNYGYTF. DNA of the CDR3: TGTGCCAGCAGTGCCTTGACAGGGAACTATGGCTACACCTTC.

The chain links TRBV5-1 to TRBJ2-7; 8 bases match TRBD1. Trimming at V came to 0 bases and at J to 1 base, leaving 3 bases not matched to a gene. The CDR3 has 15 residues. The V gene's germline CDR1 is SGHRS and CDR2 YFSETQ. CDR3 sequence: CASSLGQGMSYEQYF. CDR3 nucleotides: TGCGCCAGCAGCTTGGGACAGGGGATGTCCTACGAGCAGTACTTC.

In nucleotides, the CDR3 is TGTGCCAGCAGCTTGGTCGGGGCTAGCGGGAGCTACGAGCAGTACTTC. It codes for CASSLVGASGSYEQYF. The V gene is TRBV13, the J gene TRBJ2-7; 10 positions match TRBD2. V lost 3 bases, J lost 3 bases, and 8 bases stayed unmatched. The CDR3 has 16 amino acids. CDR1 and CDR2 from the germline V gene are PRHDT and FYEKMQ (reference sequence).

In DNA, the CDR3 is TGTGCCAGTAGTTCTTCCGGGACAGCCAATTCACCCCTCCACTTT. It codes for CASSSSGTANSPLHF. The gene calls are TRBV19 and TRBJ1-6, with 7 bases that match TRBD1. The germline V gene has CDR1 LNHDA and CDR2 SQIVND (reference sequence). This CDR3 comprises 15 residues. V shed 5 bases, J shed 7 bases, and the junction held 8 bases outside the gene matches.

Worth noting for this clone: Other DNA sequences in the same sample also yield this CDR3. The chain couples TRBV2 to TRBJ2-7; weak D call: TRBD2 (5 bases). The V gene's germline CDR1 is SNHLY and CDR2 FYNNEI. CDR3 size: 13 residues. The CDR3 DNA reads TGTTCTAGCAAGCAGGAGGCGGCATACGAGCAGTACTTC. This codes for CSSKQEAAYEQYF.

The genes are TRBV5-8 and TRBJ1-1; D is unclear. The length of the CDR3 is 14 residues. The germline V gene has CDR1 SGHTS and CDR2 YDEGEE. V lost 7 bases and J lost 2, with 15 bases in between. CDR3: CASSPRTANTEAFF. CDR3 coding DNA: TGTGCCAGCTCTCCTCGGACTGCTAACACTGAAGCTTTCTTT.

The chain is built from TRBV2 and TRBJ1-4; 12 bases agree with TRBD1. There are 13 residues in the CDR3. The V segment lost 8 bases and the J segment 8 bases; nucleotides outside the gene matches: 3. The germline V gene has CDR1 SNHLY and CDR2 FYNNEI. The CDR3 DNA reads TGTGCCAGCGGGACAGGGGGCAGGGAAAAACTGTTTTTT. Residues: CASGTGGREKLFF.

The gene calls are TRBV25-1 and TRBJ1-6; D ambiguous. CDR3 size: 16 residues. The germline CDR1 and CDR2 sequences are MGHDK and SYGVNS. Trimming removed 1 base at V and 9 bases at J, with 16 bases between. The CDR3 DNA reads as TGTGCCAGCAGTGAATCTCTCTTCCTAGGTACTTCACCCCTCCACTTT. Translated, it gives CASSESLFLGTSPLHF.

The J gene is TRBJ2-3, the V gene TRBV2, with TRBD2 identical over 7 bases. V was pared by 2 bases and J by 0 bases, with 14 bases of the junction left unmatched. Germline lookup yields CDR1 SNHLY and CDR2 FYNNEI. The CDR3 runs to 19 residues. The CDR3 coding sequence is TGTGCCAGCAGTGAATTCGATCGGTGGGGACTACCTAGCACAGATACGCAGTATTTT. Its translation is CASSEFDRWGLPSTDTQYF.

V gene TRBV21-1 combines with J gene TRBJ2-1; the table's D call, TRBD2, was not checked against the DNA. TRBV21-1 is a pseudogene. The CDR3 sequence is 15 residues long. CDR3 amino acids: CASSKPQSSGNEQFF. The CDR3 DNA follows: TGTGCCAGCAGCAAACCCCAGTCTAGCGGGAATGAGCAGTTCTTC.

The chain couples TRBV12-5 to TRBJ2-7; unclear D gene. Per germline, CDR1 LGHNT and CDR2 FRNRAP. The CDR3 covers 12 residues. The ends were cut back, 1 base at V and 6 bases at J, with 7 bases in the middle. CDR3 DNA: TGTGCTAGTGGTTTGGATCGCGCCGAGCAGTACTTC. This codes for CASGLDRAEQYF.

CDR3 nucleotide sequence: TGCGCCAGCAGCTTACCTATGGGCACAGATACGCAGTATTTT. Translation: CASSLPMGTDTQYF. The chain uses TRBV5-1 and TRBJ2-3; no definite D call. V dropped 2 bases and J dropped 1 base, with 8 bases sitting between them. The CDR3 extends over 14 amino acids. Per the germline V gene, CDR1 is SGHRS and CDR2 is YFSETQ.

This clone was observed a single time. V and J are TRBV23-1 and TRBJ2-5; D gene uncertain. TRBJ2-7 explains the end of the DNA better; the J call may be wrong. TRBV23-1 is reported as an ORF; its role is uncertain. The CDR3 is made up of 17 amino acids. The CDR3 DNA follows: TGCGCCAGCCGGCATCGGCAGTTAGTCCTCCTGCACTACGAGCAGTACTTC. It specifies CASRHRQLVLLHYEQYF.

The rearrangement links TRBV5-6 to TRBJ2-5, with 9 bases matching TRBD1. With 7 bases clipped from V and 4 bases from J, the junction kept 5 bases outside the gene matches. The CDR3 runs to 13 residues. Looked up from germline, CDR1 is SGHDT and CDR2 is YYEEEE. The DNA for the CDR3 is TGTGCCAGCGGGACAGGGCGTCGAGAGACCCAGTACTTC. Translation gives CASGTGRRETQYF.

This clone appeared a few times. V and J are TRBV13 and TRBJ2-7, with no clear D. Germline V gene data show CDR1 as PRHDT and CDR2 as FYEKMQ (reference sequence). Trimming took 4 bases from V and 3 from J, leaving 4 bases between them. CDR3 length equals 11 residues. In DNA, the CDR3 is TGTGCCAGCAGCTCCAACTACGAGCAGTACTTC. Amino acid sequence: CASSSNYEQYF.

The CDR3 nucleotides read TGCGCCAGCAGCCGACCCGACAGGGGTGATTCACCCCTCCACTTT. Translating it yields CASSRPDRGDSPLHF. V usage is TRBV4-1 and J usage is TRBJ1-6; 8 bases agree with TRBD1. The CDR3 runs 15 residues. Germline V gene lookup returns CDR1 MGHRA and CDR2 YSYEKL. V shed 4 bases, J shed 8 bases, and the junction held 7 bases outside the gene matches.

The gene calls are TRBV11-3 and TRBJ2-3; TRBD1 aligns across 9 bases. This CDR3 is built from 13 residues. V trimming: 3 bases; J trimming: 5 bases; junction bases outside the gene matches: 0. The V gene's germline CDR1 is SGHNT and CDR2 YENEEA. CDR3 sequence reads: CASSLTGGDTQYF. The CDR3 bases are TGTGCCAGCAGCTTGACAGGGGGAGATACGCAGTATTTT.

This clone was seen a few times. This rearrangement joins TRBV16 to TRBJ2-7, with 11 bases lining up with TRBD2. This CDR3 has 17 residues. Germline assignment: CDR1 KGHSY and CDR2 FQNENV. The ends lost 3 bases at V and 0 bases at J; junction bases unmatched: 7. CDR3 protein: CASSQGTSGQSSYEQYF. Here the CDR3 DNA reads TGTGCCAGCAGCCAGGGGACTAGCGGACAGAGCTCCTACGAGCAGTACTTC.

The chain links TRBV28 to TRBJ2-7, with D perhaps matching TRBD1 (6 bases). Trimming pared 10 bases from V and 2 bases from J, leaving 18 bases between. The CDR3 spans 14 residues. Germline V CDR1 and CDR2: MDHEN, SYDVKM. The CDR3 DNA reads as TGTGCCAACGGACCACAGGGAACCACCTACGAGCAGTACTTC. Protein sequence: CANGPQGTTYEQYF.

The rearrangement links TRBV30 to TRBJ2-1; 8 bases match TRBD1. Germline assignment: CDR1 GTSNPN and CDR2 SVGIG (reference sequence). J lost 12 bases, V lost 4 bases, and 8 bases had no gene match. This CDR3 has 12 residues. CDR3: CAWKRQGIGQFF. The CDR3 nucleotides read TGTGCCTGGAAAAGACAGGGGATTGGGCAGTTCTTC.